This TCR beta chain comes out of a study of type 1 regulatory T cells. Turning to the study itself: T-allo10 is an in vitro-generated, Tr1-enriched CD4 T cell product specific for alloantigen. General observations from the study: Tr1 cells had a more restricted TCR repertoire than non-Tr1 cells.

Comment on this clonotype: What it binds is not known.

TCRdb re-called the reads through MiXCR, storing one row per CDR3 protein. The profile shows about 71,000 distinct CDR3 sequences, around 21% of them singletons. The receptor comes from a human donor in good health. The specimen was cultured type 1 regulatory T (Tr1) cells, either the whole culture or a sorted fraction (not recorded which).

In DNA form, the CDR3 reads TGCAGCGTGGATAGCGGGAATCCGGGCGATACGCAGTATTTT. Translating gives CSVDSGNPGDTQYF. The chain carries TRBV29-1 and TRBJ2-3; 8 positions match TRBD2. V shed 6 bases and J 6 bases; nucleotides not matched to a gene: 11. The germline V gene encodes CDR1 SQVTM and CDR2 ANQGSEA. CDR3 length: 14 residues.